This TCR beta chain was identified during a study of blood T cells in healthy people across ages. Study information: Researchers report that template switching captured about one barcoded beta molecule per two T cells.

Extracted total RNA amounted to at least 5.5 micrograms for each sample. Combining a sample-barcoded 5' primer with a J-beta primer mix, a second PCR ran for about 7 to 12 cycles. TCRdb processed the 5' RACE reads anew with MiXCR; each CDR3 protein has one entry. Of more than 650,000 distinct CDR3 sequences in the sample, roughly 24% were seen once. V lost 6 bases and J lost 2, with 14 bases in between. The germline V gene has CDR1 SNHLY and CDR2 FYNNEI. The CDR3 is 14 residues long. Points from the study as a whole: The study could not conclusively compare naive and antigen-experienced cells, given its unsorted PBMCs.

Note on this clonotype: Its specificity is unknown.

The sample was also reused in another study, on T cells of mothers and their children. That source reports: Unrelated mother-child pairs always had slightly, but never significantly, lower normalized overlap than related pairs.

Source material: blood. This sequence was found in a boy between 10 and 17 years old in good health. The rearrangement joins TRBV2 to TRBJ2-7; TRBD1 might be the D (5 bases). Written as DNA, the CDR3 is TGTGCCAGCAGACCCCAGGGTGCGCCCTACGAGCAGTACTTC. It codes for CASRPQGAPYEQYF.